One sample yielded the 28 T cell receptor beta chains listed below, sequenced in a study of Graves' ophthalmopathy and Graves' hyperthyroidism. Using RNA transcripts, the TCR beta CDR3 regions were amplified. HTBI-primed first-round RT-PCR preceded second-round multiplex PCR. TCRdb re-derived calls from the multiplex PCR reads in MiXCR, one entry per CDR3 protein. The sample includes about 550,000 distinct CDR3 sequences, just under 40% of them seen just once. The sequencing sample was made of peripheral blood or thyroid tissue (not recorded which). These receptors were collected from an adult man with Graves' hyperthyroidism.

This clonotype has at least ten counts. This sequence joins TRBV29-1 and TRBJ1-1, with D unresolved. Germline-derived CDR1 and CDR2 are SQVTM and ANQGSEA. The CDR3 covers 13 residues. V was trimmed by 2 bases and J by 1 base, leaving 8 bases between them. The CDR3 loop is CSVELRANTEAFF. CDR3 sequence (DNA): TGCAGCGTTGAACTACGGGCGAACACTGAAGCTTTCTTT.

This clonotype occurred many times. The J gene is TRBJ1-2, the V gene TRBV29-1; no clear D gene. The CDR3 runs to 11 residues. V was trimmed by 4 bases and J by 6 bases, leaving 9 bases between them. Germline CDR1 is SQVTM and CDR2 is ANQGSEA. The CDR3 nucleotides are TGCAGCGTTGGGGTCCGCGATGGCTACACCTTC. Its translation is CSVGVRDGYTF.

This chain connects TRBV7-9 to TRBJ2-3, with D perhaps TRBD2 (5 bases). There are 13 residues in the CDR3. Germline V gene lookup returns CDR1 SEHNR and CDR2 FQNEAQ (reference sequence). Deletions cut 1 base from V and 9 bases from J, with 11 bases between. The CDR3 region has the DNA TGTGCCAGCAGCTTAGTTAGGGAGACAACGCAGTATTTT. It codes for CASSLVRETTQYF.

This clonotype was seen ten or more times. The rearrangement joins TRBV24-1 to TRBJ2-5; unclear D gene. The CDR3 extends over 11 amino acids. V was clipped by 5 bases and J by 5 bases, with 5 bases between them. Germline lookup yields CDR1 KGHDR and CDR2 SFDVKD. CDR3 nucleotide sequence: TGTGCCACCAGTGCGGAGGAGACCCAGTACTTC. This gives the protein CATSAEETQYF.

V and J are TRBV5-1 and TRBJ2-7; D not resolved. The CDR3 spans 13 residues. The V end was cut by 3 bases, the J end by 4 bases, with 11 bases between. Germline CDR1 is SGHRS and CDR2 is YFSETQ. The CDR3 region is CASSWAEGYEQYF. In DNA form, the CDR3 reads TGCGCCAGCAGCTGGGCAGAAGGGTACGAGCAGTACTTC.

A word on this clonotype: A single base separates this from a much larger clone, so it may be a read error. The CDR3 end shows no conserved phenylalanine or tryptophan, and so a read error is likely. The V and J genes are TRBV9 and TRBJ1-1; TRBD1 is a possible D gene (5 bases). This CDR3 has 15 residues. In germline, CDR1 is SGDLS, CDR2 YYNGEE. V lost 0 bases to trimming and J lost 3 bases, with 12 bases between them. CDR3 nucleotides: TGTGCCAGCAGCGTAGAGCCAGGGATTGACACTGAAGCTTTCCTT. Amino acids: CASSVEPGIDTEAFL.

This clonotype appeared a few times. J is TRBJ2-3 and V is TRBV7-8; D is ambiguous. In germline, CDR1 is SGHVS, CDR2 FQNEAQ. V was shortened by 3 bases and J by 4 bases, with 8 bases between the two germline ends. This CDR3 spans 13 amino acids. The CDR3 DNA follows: TGTGCCAGCAGCTTCCGTTTCCCAGATACGCAGTATTTT. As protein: CASSFRFPDTQYF.

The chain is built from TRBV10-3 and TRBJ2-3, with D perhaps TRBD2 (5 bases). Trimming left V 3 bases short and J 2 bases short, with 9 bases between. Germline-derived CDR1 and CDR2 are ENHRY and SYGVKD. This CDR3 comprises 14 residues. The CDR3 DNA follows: TGTGCCATCAGTGACGGGAAGGCCACAGATACGCAGTATTTT. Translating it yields CAISDGKATDTQYF.

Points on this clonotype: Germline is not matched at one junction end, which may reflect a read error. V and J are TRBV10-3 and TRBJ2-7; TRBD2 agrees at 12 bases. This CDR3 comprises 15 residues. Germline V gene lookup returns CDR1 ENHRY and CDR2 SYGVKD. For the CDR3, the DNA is TGTGCCAGCAGTACTTTGACTAGCGGGGGAGGCGAGCAGTACTTC. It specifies CASSTLTSGGGEQYF.

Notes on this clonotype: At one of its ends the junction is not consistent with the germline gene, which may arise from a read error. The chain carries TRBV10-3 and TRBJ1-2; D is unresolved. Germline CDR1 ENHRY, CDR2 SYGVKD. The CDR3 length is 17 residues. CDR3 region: CASSEVDGGGVNYGYTF. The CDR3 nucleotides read TGTGCCAGCAGTGAAGTTGACGGAGGTGGGGTTAACTATGGCTACACCTTC.

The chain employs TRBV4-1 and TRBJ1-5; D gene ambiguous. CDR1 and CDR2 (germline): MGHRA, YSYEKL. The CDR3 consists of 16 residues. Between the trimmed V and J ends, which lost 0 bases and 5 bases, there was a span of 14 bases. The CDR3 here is CASSQDFGLPDQPQHF. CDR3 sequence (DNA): TGCGCCAGCAGCCAAGATTTCGGGCTGCCCGATCAGCCCCAGCATTTT.

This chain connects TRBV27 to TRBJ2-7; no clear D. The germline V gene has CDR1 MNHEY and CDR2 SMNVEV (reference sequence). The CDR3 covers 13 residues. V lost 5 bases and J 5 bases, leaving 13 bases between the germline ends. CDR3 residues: CASSPRNQDEQYF. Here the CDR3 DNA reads TGTGCCAGCAGTCCCAGGAACCAGGACGAGCAGTACTTC.

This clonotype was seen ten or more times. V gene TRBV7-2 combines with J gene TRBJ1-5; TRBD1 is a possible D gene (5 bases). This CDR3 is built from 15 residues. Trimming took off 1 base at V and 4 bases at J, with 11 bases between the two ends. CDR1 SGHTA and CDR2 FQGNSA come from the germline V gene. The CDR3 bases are TGTGCCAGCAGCTTAGGGTGGGGACCGAATCAGCCCCAGCATTTT. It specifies CASSLGWGPNQPQHF.

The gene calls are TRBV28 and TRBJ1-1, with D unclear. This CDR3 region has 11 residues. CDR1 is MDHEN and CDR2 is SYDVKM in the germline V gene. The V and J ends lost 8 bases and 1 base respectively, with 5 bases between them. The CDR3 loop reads CASLGNTEAFF. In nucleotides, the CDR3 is TGTGCCAGCCTGGGGAACACTGAAGCTTTCTTT. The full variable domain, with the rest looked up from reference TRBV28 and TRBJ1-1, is DVKVTQSSRYLVKRTGEKVFLECVQDMDHENMFWYRQDPGLGLRLIYFSYDVKMKEKGDIPEGYSVSREKKERFSLILESASTNQTSMYLCASLGNTEAFFGQGTRLTVV.

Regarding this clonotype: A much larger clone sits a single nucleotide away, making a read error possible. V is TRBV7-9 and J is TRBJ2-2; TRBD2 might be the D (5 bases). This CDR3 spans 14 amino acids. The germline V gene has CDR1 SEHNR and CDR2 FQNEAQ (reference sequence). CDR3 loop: CASSSLGDAGELLF. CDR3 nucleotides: TGCGCCAGCAGCTCCCTCGGGGATGCCGGGGAGCTGTTATTT.

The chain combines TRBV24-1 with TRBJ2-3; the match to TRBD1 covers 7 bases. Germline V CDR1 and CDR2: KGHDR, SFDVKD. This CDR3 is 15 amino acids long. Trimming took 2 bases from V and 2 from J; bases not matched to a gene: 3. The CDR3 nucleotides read TGTGCCACCAGTGATTGGGACAGCTTCACAGATACGCAGTATTTT. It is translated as CATSDWDSFTDTQYF.

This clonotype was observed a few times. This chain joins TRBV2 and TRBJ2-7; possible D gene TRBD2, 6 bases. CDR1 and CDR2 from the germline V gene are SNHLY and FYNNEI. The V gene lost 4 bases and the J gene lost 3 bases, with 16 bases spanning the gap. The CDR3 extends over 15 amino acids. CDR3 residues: CASSAGRTWNYEQYF. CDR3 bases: TGTGCCAGCAGTGCGGGGAGGACGTGGAACTACGAGCAGTACTTC.

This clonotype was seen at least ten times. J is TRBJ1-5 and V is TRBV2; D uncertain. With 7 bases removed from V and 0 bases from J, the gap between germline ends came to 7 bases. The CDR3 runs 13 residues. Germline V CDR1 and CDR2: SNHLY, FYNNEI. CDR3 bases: TGTGCCAGCATTGCTGATAGCAATCAGCCCCAGCATTTT. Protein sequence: CASIADSNQPQHF. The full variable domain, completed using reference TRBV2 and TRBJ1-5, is EPEVTQTPSHQVTQMGQEVILRCVPISNHLYFYWYRQILGQKVEFLVSFYNNEISEKSEIFDDQFSVERPDGSNFTLKIRSTKLEDSAMYFCASIADSNQPQHFGDGTRLSIL.

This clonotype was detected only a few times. CDR3: CASSEALAYNEQFF. Written as DNA, the CDR3 is TGTGCCAGCAGCGAAGCCCTCGCCTACAATGAGCAGTTCTTC. This chain uses TRBV7-9 with TRBJ2-7; no definite D call. The J call may be mistaken, given a closer DNA end match to TRBJ2-1. Germline V gene sequence: CDR1 SEHNR, CDR2 FQNEAQ (reference sequence). The CDR3 loop spans 14 amino acids.

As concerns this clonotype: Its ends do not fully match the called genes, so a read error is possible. The CDR3: CASSSPPGSSGSYGYTF. The CDR3 bases are TGTGCTAGCAGCTCACCACCGGGATCATCAGGAAGCTATGGCTACACCTTC. The gene calls are TRBV7-7 and TRBJ1-2; no firm D call. CDR1 is SSHAT and CDR2 is FNYEAQ in the germline V gene (reference sequence). The CDR3 sequence is 17 residues long.

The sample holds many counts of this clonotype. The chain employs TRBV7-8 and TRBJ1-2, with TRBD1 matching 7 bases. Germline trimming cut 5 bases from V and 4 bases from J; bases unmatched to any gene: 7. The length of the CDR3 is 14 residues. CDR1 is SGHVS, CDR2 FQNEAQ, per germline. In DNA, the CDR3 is TGTGCCAGCAGCCAAGACAGGGCCTTCTATGGCTACACCTTC. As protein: CASSQDRAFYGYTF.

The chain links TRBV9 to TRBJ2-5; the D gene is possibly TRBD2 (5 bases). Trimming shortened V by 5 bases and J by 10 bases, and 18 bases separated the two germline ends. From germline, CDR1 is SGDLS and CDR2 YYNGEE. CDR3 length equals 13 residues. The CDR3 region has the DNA TGTGCCAGCAGTAGATCCCCATCCGGGAACCAGTACTTC. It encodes CASSRSPSGNQYF.

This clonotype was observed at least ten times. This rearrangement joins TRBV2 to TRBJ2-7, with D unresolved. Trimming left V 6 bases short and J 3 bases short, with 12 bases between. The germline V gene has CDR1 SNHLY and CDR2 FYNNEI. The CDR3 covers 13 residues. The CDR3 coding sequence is TGTGCCAGCAGATCTGGGCACCACTACGAGCAGTACTTC. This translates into CASRSGHHYEQYF.

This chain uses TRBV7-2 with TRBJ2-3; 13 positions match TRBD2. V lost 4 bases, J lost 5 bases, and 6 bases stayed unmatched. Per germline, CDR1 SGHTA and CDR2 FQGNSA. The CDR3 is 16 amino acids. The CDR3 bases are TGTGCCAGCAGCTACGGACTAGCGGGGGTGAGAGATACGCAGTATTTT. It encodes CASSYGLAGVRDTQYF.

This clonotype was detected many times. The CDR3 region has the DNA TGTGCCAGCAGCTTAGGTGACGGGGGGTTTGAGACCCAGTACTTC. Translation gives CASSLGDGGFETQYF. The rearrangement links TRBV11-3 to TRBJ2-5; 7 nucleotides line up with TRBD2. The CDR3 runs to 15 residues. The J segment lost 5 bases and the V segment lost 1 base, leaving 7 bases of the junction unmatched. Germline CDR1 is SGHNT and CDR2 is YENEEA.

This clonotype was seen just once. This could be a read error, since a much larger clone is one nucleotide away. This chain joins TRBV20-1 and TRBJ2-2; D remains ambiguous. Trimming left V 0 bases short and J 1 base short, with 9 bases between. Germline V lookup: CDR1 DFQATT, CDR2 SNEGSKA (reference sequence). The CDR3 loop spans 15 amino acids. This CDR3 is CSAREAAKNTGELFF. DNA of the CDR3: TGCAGTGCTAGAGAAGCTGCCAAGAACACCGGGGAGCTGTTTTTT.

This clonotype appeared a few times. The CDR3 sequence: CASSQVLTDSNQPQHF. In nucleotides, the CDR3 is TGCGCCAGCAGCCAAGTTTTGACAGATAGCAATCAGCCCCAGCATTTT. The chain combines TRBV4-1 with TRBJ1-5, with a weak D call TRBD1 (5 bases). V was shortened by 1 base and J by 0 bases, with 10 bases between the two germline ends. Germline CDR1 reads MGHRA; CDR2 reads YSYEKL. This CDR3 has 16 amino acids.

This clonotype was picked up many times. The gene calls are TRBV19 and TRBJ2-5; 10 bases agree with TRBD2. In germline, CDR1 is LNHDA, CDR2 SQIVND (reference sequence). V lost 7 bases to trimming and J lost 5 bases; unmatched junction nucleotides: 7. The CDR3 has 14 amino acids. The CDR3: CASTAASGSETQYF. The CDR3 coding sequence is TGTGCCAGTACCGCCGCTAGCGGGAGTGAGACCCAGTACTTC.